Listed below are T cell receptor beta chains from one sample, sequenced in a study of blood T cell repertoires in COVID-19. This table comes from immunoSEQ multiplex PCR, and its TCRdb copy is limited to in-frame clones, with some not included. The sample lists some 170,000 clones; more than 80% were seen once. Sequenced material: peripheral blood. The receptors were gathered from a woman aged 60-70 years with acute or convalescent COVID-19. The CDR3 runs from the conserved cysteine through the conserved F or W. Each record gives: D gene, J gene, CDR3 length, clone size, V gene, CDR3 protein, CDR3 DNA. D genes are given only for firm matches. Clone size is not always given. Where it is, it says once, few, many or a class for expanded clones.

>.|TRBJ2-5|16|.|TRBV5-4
CASSLGRGSLQETQYF
TGTGCCAGCAGCTTGGGACGGGGGTCTCTCCAAGAGACCCAGTACTTC
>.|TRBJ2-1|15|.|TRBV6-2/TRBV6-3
CASSYRWASSNEQFF
TGTGCCAGCAGTTACCGCTGGGCTAGCAGCAATGAGCAGTTCTTC
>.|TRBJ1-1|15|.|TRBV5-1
CASTEQGKRNTEAFF
TGCGCCAGCACAGAACAGGGAAAAAGAAACACTGAAGCTTTCTTT
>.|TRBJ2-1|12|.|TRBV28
CASRLTDNEQFF
TGTGCCAGCAGGCTGACAGACAATGAGCAGTTCTTC
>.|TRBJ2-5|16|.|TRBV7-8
CASSLVRQGGGETQYF
TGTGCCAGCAGCTTAGTACGCCAGGGAGGGGGGGAGACCCAGTACTTC
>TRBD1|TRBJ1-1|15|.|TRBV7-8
CASSLPQGYGTEAFF
TGTGCCAGCAGCTTACCACAGGGGTATGGCACTGAAGCTTTCTTT
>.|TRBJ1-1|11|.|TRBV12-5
CASGLGREAFF
TGTGCTAGTGGTTTGGGGAGAGAAGCTTTCTTT
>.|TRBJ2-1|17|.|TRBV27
CASSSRWGQGVGYEQFF
TGTGCCAGCAGTTCCCGGTGGGGGCAGGGAGTAGGTTATGAGCAGTTCTTC
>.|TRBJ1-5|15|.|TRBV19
CASSSQGNSNQPQHF
TGTGCCAGTAGTTCCCAGGGAAATAGCAATCAGCCCCAGCATTTT
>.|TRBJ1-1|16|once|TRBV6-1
CASSASAGGSNTEAFF
TGTGCCAGCAGTGCCAGTGCTGGGGGCTCGAACACTGAAGCTTTCTTT
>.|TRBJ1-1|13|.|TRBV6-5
CASTDTLNTEAFF
TGTGCCAGCACAGACACTCTGAACACTGAAGCTTTCTTT
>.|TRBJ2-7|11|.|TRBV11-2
CASSFHYEQYF
TGTGCCAGCAGCTTCCATTACGAGCAGTACTTC
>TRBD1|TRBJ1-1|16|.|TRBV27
CASSLTLRDRATEAFF
TGTGCCAGCAGTCTAACCCTCCGGGACAGGGCCACTGAAGCTTTCTTT
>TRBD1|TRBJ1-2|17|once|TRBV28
CASSLRSTGGAIYGYTF
TGTGCCAGCAGTTTAAGGTCGACAGGGGGCGCTATCTATGGCTACACCTTC
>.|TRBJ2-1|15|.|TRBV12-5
CASGLPDSSYNEQFF
TGTGCTAGTGGTTTGCCTGATAGCTCCTACAATGAGCAGTTCTTC
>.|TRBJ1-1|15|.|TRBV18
CASSPEDTPNTEAFF
TGTGCCAGCTCACCAGAGGACACCCCGAACACTGAAGCTTTCTTT
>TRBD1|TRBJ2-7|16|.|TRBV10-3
CAISQSLGQRAYEQYF
TGTGCCATCAGCCAGAGCTTGGGACAGCGAGCCTACGAGCAGTACTTC
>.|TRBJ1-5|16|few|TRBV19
CASNPLGGASNQPQHF
TGTGCCAGTAATCCCCTAGGGGGGGCCAGCAATCAGCCCCAGCATTTT
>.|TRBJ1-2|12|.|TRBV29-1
CSVEPGRGGYTF
TGCAGCGTTGAGCCGGGAAGAGGCGGCTACACCTTC
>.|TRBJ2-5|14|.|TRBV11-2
CASSLDRVGETQYF
TGTGCCAGCAGCTTAGACAGGGTAGGAGAGACCCAGTACTTC
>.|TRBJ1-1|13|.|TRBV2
CASTSETNTEAFF
TGTGCCAGCACGTCGGAGACGAACACTGAAGCTTTCTTT
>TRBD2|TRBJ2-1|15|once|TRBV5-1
CASSLMREGDNEQFF
TGCGCCAGCAGCTTGATGAGGGAGGGAGACAATGAGCAGTTCTTC
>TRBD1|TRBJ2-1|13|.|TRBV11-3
CASSPTGTNEQFF
TGTGCCAGCAGCCCGACAGGGACGAATGAGCAGTTCTTC